This passage covers 4 T cell receptor beta chains from one sample sequenced in a study of vaccination and CD4 T cells after COVID-19. Sequenced with the Oncomine TCR Beta short-read assay was DNA taken from cultured CD4+ T cells. TCRdb fed the PCR reads into MiXCR, producing one record per CDR3 protein. The table lists about 20,000 distinct CDR3 sequences, less than 60% of them singletons, with about 5% in the top ten. Regarding treatment: roughly nine-day PBMC culture with coronavirus spike peptide pools or control peptides (ViraFEST assay). Their antigens remain unidentified. The sample in question was CD4+ T cells from blood, cultured in vitro, obtained before SARS-CoV-2 vaccination. These receptors were taken from a human donor who had recovered from COVID-19.

This chain joins TRBV20-1 and TRBJ2-3; 9 positions match TRBD1. Germline assignment: CDR1 DFQATT and CDR2 SNEGSKA (reference sequence). This CDR3 spans 16 amino acids. After removal of 3 bases from V and 4 bases from J, the junction contained 11 bases not matched to a gene. The CDR3 loop reads CSASTGTGFFSDTQYF. The CDR3 nucleotides read TGCAGTGCTAGTACCGGGACAGGGTTTTTTTCAGATACGCAGTATTTT.

A few counts support this clonotype. The rearrangement joins TRBV5-6 to TRBJ1-2; 8 bases are shared with TRBD1. This CDR3 has 16 amino acids. V dropped 4 bases and J dropped 4; count of bases not matched to a gene: 12. CDR1 SGHDT and CDR2 YYEEEE come from the germline V gene. CDR3 loop: CASSRRADRELYGYTF. CDR3 bases: TGTGCCAGCAGCCGTCGGGCGGACAGGGAGCTCTATGGCTACACCTTC.

The table lists this clonotype with a few counts. V and J are TRBV5-1 and TRBJ1-1, with 8 nucleotides matching TRBD1. V dropped 2 bases and J dropped 1; count of bases not matched to a gene: 4. CDR1 is SGHRS, CDR2 YFSETQ, per germline. The CDR3 length is 15 residues. The DNA for the CDR3 is TGCGCCAGCAGCTTCGCAGGGGGCGAGAACACTGAAGCTTTCTTT. It encodes CASSFAGGENTEAFF.

The count of this clonotype is one. The chain has TRBV19 and TRBJ1-2; D is perhaps TRBD1 (6 bases). Germline values: CDR1 LNHDA, CDR2 SQIVND (reference sequence). This CDR3 comprises 12 residues. V was clipped by 6 bases and J by 4 bases, with 9 bases between them. The CDR3 spells CASRRGAYGYTF. CDR3 nucleotide sequence: TGTGCCAGTAGGAGGGGGGCCTATGGCTACACCTTC. Drawing the rest from reference TRBV19 and TRBJ1-2, the complete variable domain is DGGITQSPKYLFRKEGQNVTLSCEQNLNHDAMYWYRQDPGQGLRLIYYSQIVNDFQKGDIAEGYSVSREKKESFPLTVTSAQKNPTAFYLCASRRGAYGYTFGSGTRLTVV.